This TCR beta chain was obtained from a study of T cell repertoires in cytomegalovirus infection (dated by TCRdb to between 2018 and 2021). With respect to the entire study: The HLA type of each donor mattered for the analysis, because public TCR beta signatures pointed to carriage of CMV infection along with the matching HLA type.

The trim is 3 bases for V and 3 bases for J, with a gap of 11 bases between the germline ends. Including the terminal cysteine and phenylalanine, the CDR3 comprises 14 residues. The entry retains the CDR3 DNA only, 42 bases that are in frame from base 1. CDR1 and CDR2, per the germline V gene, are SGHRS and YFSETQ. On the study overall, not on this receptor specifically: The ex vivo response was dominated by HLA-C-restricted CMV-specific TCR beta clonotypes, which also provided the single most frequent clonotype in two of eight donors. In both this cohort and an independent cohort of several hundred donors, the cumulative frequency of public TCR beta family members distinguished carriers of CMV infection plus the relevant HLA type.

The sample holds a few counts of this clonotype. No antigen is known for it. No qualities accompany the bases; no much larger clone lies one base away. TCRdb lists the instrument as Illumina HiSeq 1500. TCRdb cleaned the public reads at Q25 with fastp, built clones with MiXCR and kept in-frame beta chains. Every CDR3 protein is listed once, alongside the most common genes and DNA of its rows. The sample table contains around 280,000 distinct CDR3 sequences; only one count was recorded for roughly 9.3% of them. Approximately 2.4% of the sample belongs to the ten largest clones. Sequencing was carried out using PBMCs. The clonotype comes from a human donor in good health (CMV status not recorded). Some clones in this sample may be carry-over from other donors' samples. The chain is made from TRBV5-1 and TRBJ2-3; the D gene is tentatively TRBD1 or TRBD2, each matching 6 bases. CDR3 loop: CASSSRGETDTQYF. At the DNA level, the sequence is TGCGCCAGCAGCTCGAGGGGGGAGACAGATACGCAGTATTTT.